This entry is about one TCR beta chain. Its cognate antigen is unknown. Germline-derived CDR1 and CDR2 are MNHEY and SVGAGI. This CDR3 region has 13 residues. V was clipped by 6 bases and J by 8 bases, with 16 bases between them. This record comes from a study of T cell responses to AZD1222 COVID-19 vaccine. General observations from the study: Seropositivity was recorded at baseline in only a handful of AZD1222 recipients. Spike regions recognized by vaccine-associated CD4 TCRs spanned the protein, led by 160-218 and 743-854. Without day 14 samples, only post-peak T cell repertoires were studied.

The assay was immunoSEQ multiplex PCR, and TCRdb's table has in-frame clones only and misses some. The table lists more than 150,000 clones, around 90% of them singletons. The clonotype originates from an adult in good health. This sample comprised peripheral blood, obtained on day 0 of AZD1222 vaccination. The V gene is TRBV6-5, the J gene TRBJ1-1; D is ambiguous. The CDR3, as DNA: TGTGCCAGCAGCCCCAGAGCAACTAGCGAAGCTTTCTTT. Residues: CASSPRATSEAFF.